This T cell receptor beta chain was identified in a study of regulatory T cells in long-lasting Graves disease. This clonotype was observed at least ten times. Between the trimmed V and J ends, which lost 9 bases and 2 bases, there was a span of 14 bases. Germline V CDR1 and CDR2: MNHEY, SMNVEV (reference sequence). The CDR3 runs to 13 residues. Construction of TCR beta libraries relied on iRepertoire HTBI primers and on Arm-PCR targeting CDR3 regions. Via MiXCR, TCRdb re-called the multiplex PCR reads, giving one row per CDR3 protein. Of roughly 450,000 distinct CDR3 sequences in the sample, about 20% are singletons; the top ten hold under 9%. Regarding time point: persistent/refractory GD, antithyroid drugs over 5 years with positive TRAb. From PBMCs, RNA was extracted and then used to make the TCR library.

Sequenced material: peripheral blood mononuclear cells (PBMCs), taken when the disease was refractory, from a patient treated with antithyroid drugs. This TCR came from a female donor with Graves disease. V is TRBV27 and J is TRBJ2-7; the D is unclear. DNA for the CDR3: TGTGCCAGAAGATTTAGCCGCACCTACGAGCAGTACTTC. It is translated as CARRFSRTYEQYF.